These 29 T cell receptor beta chains were sequenced from one sample in a study of Ad26.COV2.S vaccination and SARS-CoV-2 variants. Libraries were prepared by immunoSEQ multiplex PCR; TCRdb keeps only in-frame clonotypes and omits some of them. The sample has approximately 450,000 clones; 75% to 95% are singletons. Treatment indicated: roughly 19 received Ad26.COV2.S at low or high dose, single or two shots; 5 received placebo; per-sample allocation not given. All samples were drawn on day 63, counting from the first vaccine or placebo injection. The sequencing here drew on peripheral blood, taken in a trial of Ad26.COV2.S vaccine versus placebo. Receptors were obtained from a person between 18 and 65 years old who received the Ad26.COV2.S COVID-19 vaccine or a placebo.

The chain carries TRBV27 and TRBJ1-4, with a tentative D call TRBD1 (5 bases). Germline CDR1 reads MNHEY; CDR2 reads SMNVEV (reference sequence). Trimming shortened V by 5 bases and J by 4 bases, and 14 bases separated the two germline ends. The CDR3 totals 15 residues. CDR3 sequence reads: CASSPTGRSNEKLFF. The CDR3 DNA sequence: TGTGCCAGCAGTCCAACGGGACGGAGTAATGAAAAACTGTTTTTT.

The chain carries TRBV27 and TRBJ2-5; 8 bases align to TRBD1. There are 16 residues in the CDR3. CDR1 MNHEY and CDR2 SMNVEV come from the germline V gene (reference sequence). With V trimmed by 2 bases and J by 2 bases, 7 bases remained unmatched. The CDR3 DNA reads as TGTGCCAGCAGTTTACTGGGGACAGGTCTTCAAGAGACCCAGTACTTC. Translation gives CASSLLGTGLQETQYF.

The CDR3 region is CASSPGVDQPQHF. As DNA, the CDR3 is TGTGCCAGCAGTCCCGGGGTAGATCAGCCCCAGCATTTT. The V call is TRBV14, the J call TRBJ1-5; the D is unclear. Germline CDR1 and CDR2: SGHDN and FVKESK. The CDR3 sequence is 13 residues long. The ends were cut back, 6 bases at V and 5 bases at J, with 11 bases in the middle.

The gene calls are TRBV30 and TRBJ1-3; no firm D call. Trimming shortened V by 1 base and J by 7 bases, and 11 bases separated the two germline ends. This CDR3 is 13 amino acids long. Germline V gene lookup returns CDR1 GTSNPN and CDR2 SVGIG (reference sequence). The DNA of the CDR3 is TGTGCCTGGAGTGAAGGGTTAATCAACACCATATATTTT. Translating it yields CAWSEGLINTIYF.

The V gene is TRBV9, the J gene TRBJ2-5; no clear D gene. The germline V gene encodes CDR1 SGDLS and CDR2 YYNGEE. This CDR3 region has 14 residues. The germline V and J ends were trimmed by 0 bases and 7 bases, with 13 bases remaining between them. The CDR3 region is CASSVVSGPGTQYF. The CDR3, as DNA: TGTGCCAGCAGCGTAGTTTCAGGCCCGGGGACCCAGTACTTC. Complete variable domain (other parts from reference TRBV9 and TRBJ2-5): DSGVTQTPKHLITATGQRVTLRCSPRSGDLSVYWYQQSLDQGLQFLIQYYNGEERAKGNILERFSAQQFPDLHSELNLSSLELGDSALYFCASSVVSGPGTQYFGPGTRLLVL.

The rearrangement links TRBV19 to TRBJ1-1, with D uncertain. The V end lost 1 base, the J end lost 6 bases, and 9 bases lay between the germline ends. This CDR3 comprises 13 residues. Looked up from germline, CDR1 is LNHDA and CDR2 is SQIVND (reference sequence). The CDR3 DNA reads TGTGCCAGTAGTATAGGCGCCGCGCCTGAAGCTTTCTTT. Its translation: CASSIGAAPEAFF.

J is TRBJ2-3 and V is TRBV7-9; 9 bases line up with TRBD2. Unmatched junction bases numbered 24, after V lost 8 bases and J lost 6 bases. The germline gives CDR1 SEHNR, CDR2 FQNEAQ (reference sequence). The CDR3 totals 19 residues. CDR3 in amino acids: CASGSFAGGPSQEGDTQYF. The CDR3 bases are TGTGCCAGCGGTTCCTTCGCGGGAGGGCCGTCTCAGGAAGGTGATACGCAGTATTTT.

The V and J genes are TRBV10-2 and TRBJ1-1; 8 nucleotides match TRBD1. The CDR3 is 16 residues long. Germline lookup yields CDR1 WSHSY and CDR2 SAAADI. With V trimmed by 6 bases and J by 4 bases, 13 bases remained unmatched. CDR3 bases: TGCGCCAGCAGCCGGACAGGGATGAATTTGGTCACTGAAGCTTTCTTT. Translated: CASSRTGMNLVTEAFF.

V is TRBV5-1 and J is TRBJ1-5; TRBD1 is a possible D gene (5 bases). Trimming removed 2 bases from V and 6 bases from J, with 12 bases in between. The CDR3 extends over 14 amino acids. CDR1 is SGHRS, CDR2 YFSETQ, per germline. The CDR3 DNA follows: TGCGCCAGCAGCTTTCTCGGGGGGAGTCAGCCCCAGCATTTT. Encoded protein: CASSFLGGSQPQHF.

As regards this clone: At the DNA level, this CDR3 is encoded by other sequences in the same sample as well. The chain carries TRBV9 and TRBJ2-2, with D hard to call. V was trimmed by 0 bases and J by 4 bases, leaving 4 bases between them. CDR1 SGDLS and CDR2 YYNGEE come from the germline V gene. This CDR3 contains 13 residues. This chain's CDR3 is CASSVAGTGELFF. The CDR3 bases are TGTGCCAGCAGCGTAGCCGGCACCGGGGAGCTGTTTTTT.

The DNA of the CDR3 is TGTGCCAGCAGCCCCCGGGCAGATAGCAATCAGCCCCAGCATTTT. This encodes CASSPRADSNQPQHF. The rearrangement joins TRBV9 to TRBJ1-5; D remains unclear. Trimming pared 4 bases from V and 0 bases from J, leaving 11 bases between. Germline CDR1 reads SGDLS; CDR2 reads YYNGEE. The CDR3 totals 15 residues.

The V and J genes are TRBV6-5 and TRBJ2-7, with 9 bases identical to TRBD2. This CDR3 contains 14 residues. Germline V gene sequence: CDR1 MNHEY, CDR2 SVGAGI. Losses at the gene ends were 6 bases for V and 5 bases for J; bases not matched to a gene: 8. In DNA, the CDR3 is TGTGCCAGCAGCCTTAGCGGGAGAGGAGACGAGCAGTACTTC. Residues: CASSLSGRGDEQYF.

The rearrangement links TRBV5-4 to TRBJ2-7; D assignment may be TRBD1 or TRBD2 (5 bases each). Germline assignment: CDR1 SGHNT and CDR2 YYREEE (reference sequence). The V and J ends lost 4 bases and 12 bases respectively, with 14 bases between them. CDR3 length equals 11 residues. The CDR3 DNA is TGTGCCAGCAGCGCCGGGACGGACCCGTACTTC. Translated, it gives CASSAGTDPYF.

The genes are TRBV19 and TRBJ2-3, with TRBD2 as a possible D gene (5 bases). CDR3 size: 15 residues. Per the germline V gene, CDR1 is LNHDA and CDR2 is SQIVND (reference sequence). Trimming left V 0 bases short and J 2 bases short, with 9 bases between. CDR3 loop: CASSIDGIPTDTQYF. The CDR3 DNA follows: TGTGCCAGTAGTATAGACGGGATCCCCACAGATACGCAGTATTTT. Full variable domain (outside the CDR3, taken from reference TRBV19 and TRBJ2-3): DGGITQSPKYLFRKEGQNVTLSCEQNLNHDAMYWYRQDPGQGLRLIYYSQIVNDFQKGDIAEGYSVSREKKESFPLTVTSAQKNPTAFYLCASSIDGIPTDTQYFGPGTRLTVL.

The chain carries TRBV6-5 and TRBJ1-5, with D unresolved. CDR3 length: 15 amino acids. Germline CDR1 reads MNHEY; CDR2 reads SVGAGI. Trimming removed 6 bases from V and 2 bases from J, with 14 bases in between. The CDR3 loop is CASSDGLGGNQPQHF. The CDR3 DNA is TGTGCCAGCAGCGACGGGCTTGGGGGCAATCAGCCCCAGCATTTT.

In this sample, this clone turned up once. This chain uses TRBV30 with TRBJ2-1; 7 bases align to TRBD2. This CDR3 has 13 residues. CDR1 GTSNPN and CDR2 SVGIG come from the germline V gene (reference sequence). J lost 5 bases, V lost 4 bases, and 5 bases had no gene match. The CDR3 loop is CAWKKRGNNEQFF. CDR3 in DNA: TGTGCCTGGAAAAAGCGGGGTAACAATGAGCAGTTCTTC.

This rearrangement joins TRBV2 to TRBJ1-1; no clear D gene. The CDR3 has 13 amino acids. V lost 4 bases, J lost 1 base, and 7 bases lay in between. CDR1 SNHLY and CDR2 FYNNEI come from the germline V gene. The CDR3 loop is CASSVAGNTEAFF. CDR3 DNA: TGTGCCAGCAGTGTTGCAGGGAACACTGAAGCTTTCTTT.

The gene calls are TRBV6-6 and TRBJ2-7, with unresolved D. The germline V gene encodes CDR1 MNHNY and CDR2 SVGAGI (reference sequence). Trimming took 1 base from V and 4 from J, leaving 8 bases between them. CDR3 length: 13 amino acids. CDR3 sequence (DNA): TGTGCCAGCAGTTACTACGGCAGTTACGAGCAGTACTTC. Protein: CASSYYGSYEQYF.

The CDR3 DNA sequence: TGCAGCGCCAGGGACAGTTCTAATTCACCCCTCCACTTT. It codes for CSARDSSNSPLHF. The chain combines TRBV29-1 with TRBJ1-6, with 7 bases aligning to TRBD1. This CDR3 has 13 residues. Trimming cost V 7 bases and J 6 bases; bases outside gene matches: 6. Germline V gene sequence: CDR1 SQVTM, CDR2 ANQGSEA.

Remarks on this clone: One end of the junction does not line up with germline, which may come from a read error. CDR3 loop: CASSLVGLGYNEQFF. CDR3 bases: TGCGCCAGCAGTTTGGTCGGGTTGGGCTACAATGAGCAGTTCTTC. The V call is TRBV5-1, the J call TRBJ2-1; D not certain. This CDR3 has 15 residues. CDR1 is SGHRS and CDR2 is YFSETQ in the germline V gene.

This clone was seen once. This sequence joins TRBV19 and TRBJ2-7; 7 nucleotides align to TRBD1. The CDR3 runs 14 residues. The germline CDR1 and CDR2 sequences are LNHDA and SQIVND (reference sequence). V was pared by 6 bases and J by 2 bases, with 7 bases of the junction left unmatched. Written as DNA, the CDR3 is TGTGCCAGTAGCGCCGCACAGGGGACCTACGAGCAGTACTTC. Residues: CASSAAQGTYEQYF.

The genes are TRBV2 and TRBJ2-1, with a possible D match to TRBD2 (5 bases). Trimming shortened V by 3 bases and J by 0 bases, and 18 bases separated the two germline ends. The CDR3 loop spans 18 amino acids. The V gene's germline CDR1 is SNHLY and CDR2 FYNNEI. The CDR3 nucleotides read TGTGCCAGCAGTGACAAAATCTTAGCGCTTAGCTCCTACAATGAGCAGTTCTTC. It is translated as CASSDKILALSSYNEQFF.

The CDR3 loop is CASSQESILAGDRYEQYF. CDR3 in DNA: TGCGCCAGCAGCCAAGAAAGTATCCTAGCGGGAGACAGGTACGAGCAGTACTTC. V usage is TRBV4-3 and J usage is TRBJ2-7; the match to TRBD2 covers 10 bases. CDR1 and CDR2 from the germline V gene are LGHNA and YSLEER. This CDR3 is built from 18 residues. V shed 0 bases, J shed 4 bases, and the junction held 12 bases outside the gene matches.

V and J are TRBV5-1 and TRBJ2-7; 14 positions match TRBD2. CDR3 length: 15 amino acids. The junction had 8 bases not matched to a gene; V was cut back by 7 bases and J by 5 bases. CDR1 and CDR2 (germline): SGHRS, YFSETQ. This chain's CDR3 is CASGLGLAGVHEQYF. CDR3 bases: TGCGCCAGCGGGCTGGGACTAGCGGGAGTACACGAGCAGTACTTC.

This clone was observed a handful of times. With a far larger clone one base away, a read error is the likely cause. The chain carries TRBV7-9 and TRBJ2-2; 11 bases are shared with TRBD2. Trimming at V came to 6 bases and at J to 5 bases, leaving 2 bases not matched to a gene. The germline CDR1 and CDR2 sequences are SEHNR and FQNEAQ (reference sequence). This CDR3 has 14 residues. This chain's CDR3 is CASSASGRTGELFF. The CDR3 DNA reads TGTGCCAGCAGTGCTAGCGGGAGGACCGGGGAGCTGTTTTTT.

The chain employs TRBV15 and TRBJ2-3, with TRBD2 identical over 9 bases. V was pared by 0 bases and J by 4 bases, with 14 bases of the junction left unmatched. From germline, CDR1 is LNHNV and CDR2 YYDKDF (reference sequence). CDR3 length equals 19 residues. The CDR3 is CATSRDIPKPSGMSDTQYF. CDR3 nucleotides: TGTGCCACCAGCAGAGATATCCCCAAGCCTAGCGGGATGTCAGATACGCAGTATTTT.

The genes are TRBV5-1 and TRBJ1-3; D is unclear. CDR3 length: 16 amino acids. Germline CDR1 is SGHRS and CDR2 is YFSETQ. Trimming took 4 bases from V and 0 from J, leaving 14 bases between them. The CDR3 DNA reads TGCGCCAGCAGCGATTTGCCGGGGATCTCTGGAAACACCATATATTTT. Translating gives CASSDLPGISGNTIYF. The complete variable domain, with remaining parts taken from reference TRBV5-1 and TRBJ1-3, reads KAGVTQTPRYLIKTRGQQVTLSCSPISGHRSVSWYQQTPGQGLQFLFEYFSETQRNKGNFPGRFSGRQFSNSRSEMNVSTLELGDSALYLCASSDLPGISGNTIYFGEGSWLTVV.

J is TRBJ1-1 and V is TRBV27; D is undetermined. V lost 7 bases, J lost 1 base, and 10 bases lay in between. CDR3 length equals 13 residues. Per the germline V gene, CDR1 is MNHEY and CDR2 is SMNVEV (reference sequence). The CDR3 DNA follows: TGTGCCAGCATAGGGTCGCAGAACACTGAAGCTTTCTTT. It encodes CASIGSQNTEAFF.

The chain couples TRBV5-4 to TRBJ1-6, with 8 nucleotides matching TRBD1. CDR1 is SGHNT, CDR2 YYREEE, per germline (reference sequence). V was pared by 3 bases and J by 7 bases, with 6 bases of the junction left unmatched. The CDR3 contains 15 residues. CDR3 in amino acids: CASSSAGTGNSPLHF. The CDR3, as DNA: TGTGCCAGCAGCTCTGCCGGGACAGGAAATTCACCCCTCCACTTT.